The text below deals with one TCR beta chain. This entry belongs to a study of blood T cell repertoires in COVID-19. Across the whole study: The United States, Italy and Spain were the sources of the acute and convalescent COVID-19 samples. The analysed material was cDNA or gDNA that came from T cells, B-cell-depleted T cells, or PBMCs.

The CDR3 is made up of 15 amino acids. Trimming took 0 bases from V and 1 from J, leaving 9 bases between them. CDR1 SGHRS and CDR2 YFSETQ come from the germline V gene. Per the original data handling: It was from reference gene primer amplification that nucleated cell counts were estimated. Sequencing used immunoSEQ multiplex PCR; TCRdb keeps in-frame clones, though not all of them. V and J calls and clone size come straight from that table; D and trimming were deduced from the DNA. The table shows 95,000 to 150,000 clones, with over 75% occurring only once. Input material: peripheral blood. The clonotype comes from a woman aged 70 to 79 with acute or convalescent COVID-19. The genes are TRBV5-1 and TRBJ2-3; TRBD1 might be the D (6 bases). CDR3 region: CASSLARQGTDTQYF. The CDR3 nucleotides are TGCGCCAGCAGCTTGGCCAGACAGGGCACAGATACGCAGTATTTT.